The present T cell receptor beta chain was sequenced within a study of blood T cell repertoires in COVID-19. Study overall: Donors in the United States, Italy and Spain gave samples during acute or convalescent COVID-19. PBMCs, B-cell-depleted T cells, or T cells were the source of the cDNA or gDNA that made up the material.

With 4 bases clipped from V and 6 bases from J, the junction kept 6 bases outside the gene matches. The CDR3 contains 14 residues. From germline, CDR1 is SGHDN and CDR2 FVKESK. In the source study's methods: The authors estimated nucleated cell counts from reference gene primer amplification. Using immunoSEQ multiplex PCR, the repertoire was profiled, and TCRdb retains in-frame clones only, with some absent. That table is the source of V, J and clone size, and D and trimming were worked out from the DNA. The sample comprises 9,500 to 15,000 clones, more than 90% of which are singletons, and approximately 13% rests with the top ten.

This chain uses TRBV14 with TRBJ2-3; 8 bases fit TRBD1. This receptor was identified in a man aged 70-80 years with active COVID-19. What was sequenced was peripheral blood. Here the CDR3 reads CASSRDRGADTQYF. The CDR3 DNA follows: TGTGCCAGCAGCCGAGACAGGGGTGCGGATACGCAGTATTTT.